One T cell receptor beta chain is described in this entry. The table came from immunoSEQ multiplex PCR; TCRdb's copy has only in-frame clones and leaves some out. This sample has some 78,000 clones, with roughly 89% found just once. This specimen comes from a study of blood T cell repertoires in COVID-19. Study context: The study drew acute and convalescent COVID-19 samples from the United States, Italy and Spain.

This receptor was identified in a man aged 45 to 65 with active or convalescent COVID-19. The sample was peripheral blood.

CDR3 loop: CASSLAGTGSAFF. The CDR3 DNA sequence: TGTGCCAGCAGCTTGGCAGGGACAGGGAGCGCTTTCTTT. The rearrangement joins TRBV5-5 to TRBJ1-1, with 9 bases lining up with TRBD1. Per the germline V gene, CDR1 is SGHKS and CDR2 is YYEKEE (reference sequence). J was trimmed by 11 bases and V by 0 bases; bases with no gene match: 5. This CDR3 has 13 residues.